This T cell receptor beta chain was identified during a study of T cell clusters in autoimmune cytopenias. Each sample's input was roughly 250 ng genomic DNA, some 38,000 genome equivalents. The CDR3 spans 15 residues. CDR1 is SGHTA, CDR2 FQGNSA, per germline. This clonotype is identified as medium-sized from frequency. Its specificity is not known. TRB was amplified by touch-down multiplex PCR, primer pools A and B combined. TCRdb derives one entry per CDR3 protein from the multiplex PCR reads, leaving out DNA. The sample includes roughly 700 distinct CDR3 sequences. Whole-study findings and limits: A dominant lymphoma-associated repertoire apparently masked the cluster-lack signature in secondary cytopenia versus chronic lymphocytic leukemia. TRB repertoire shifts in secondary cytopenia and chronic lymphocytic leukemia mostly reflected lymphoma, not autoimmunity.

This sample was also put to use in a study of T cell repertoires in aging, cancer and after chemotherapy. From that paper: Compared with age-matched healthy donors, untreated hematological or solid cancer patients showed higher blood TCR clonality.

This clonotype originated in a human donor in good health. The chain has TRBV7-2 and TRBJ2-1; TCRdb reports TRBD2, a call that lacks DNA to check it against. Sequencing input: peripheral blood. CDR3 protein: CASSLGLNPLNEQFF.